The 10 T cell receptor beta chains given below trace back to one sample, sequenced in a study of blood T cell repertoires in COVID-19. Some clones are missing from TCRdb's copy, which holds only in-frame ones; the method was immunoSEQ multiplex PCR. The top ten clones hold roughly 3.8% of a sample with fewer than 130,000 clones, approximately 82% of them seen once. The sample taken for sequencing was peripheral blood. The receptors originated from a woman older than 75 with acute or convalescent COVID-19.

This chain links TRBV5-1 with TRBJ2-3; 14 nucleotides line up with TRBD2. The germline gives CDR1 SGHRS, CDR2 YFSETQ. The CDR3 length is 17 residues. The V and J ends lost 5 bases and 0 bases, in that order; junction bases with no gene match: 5. DNA for the CDR3: TGCGCCAGCAGGGGGACTAGCGGGAGCGTTAGCACAGATACGCAGTATTTT. Its translation: CASRGTSGSVSTDTQYF.

The rearrangement joins TRBV29-1 to TRBJ1-3, with D possibly being TRBD1 (5 bases). This CDR3 is 14 amino acids long. Per the germline V gene, CDR1 is SQVTM and CDR2 is ANQGSEA. The V gene lost 4 bases and the J gene lost 0 bases, with 10 bases spanning the gap. The CDR3 region is CSVVSGGSGNTIYF. As DNA, the CDR3 is TGCAGCGTTGTTAGCGGGGGCTCTGGAAACACCATATATTTT.

The chain uses TRBV5-8 and TRBJ2-3; 9 bases line up with TRBD2. CDR1 and CDR2 (germline): SGHTS, YDEGEE. V was clipped by 0 bases and J by 3 bases; unmatched bases: 8. CDR3 size: 17 residues. The DNA of the CDR3 is TGTGCCAGCAGCTTGGCCGTGACTAGCGGATTAACAGATACGCAGTATTTT. It yields the protein CASSLAVTSGLTDTQYF.

This chain uses TRBV9 with TRBJ1-5; D unresolved. Germline V lookup: CDR1 SGDLS, CDR2 YYNGEE. This CDR3 region has 12 residues. V gave up 4 bases and J gave up 5 bases, with 7 bases separating them. The CDR3 region has the DNA TGTGCCAGCAGCCCGGGGTATCAGCCCCAGCATTTT. The encoded protein is CASSPGYQPQHF.

J is TRBJ2-3 and V is TRBV6-5; D is undetermined. Trimming pared 0 bases from V and 2 bases from J, leaving 6 bases between. The CDR3 contains 14 residues. Germline V CDR1 and CDR2: MNHEY, SVGAGI. CDR3 sequence: CASSYSGFTDTQYF. As DNA, the CDR3 is TGTGCCAGCAGTTACTCGGGCTTCACAGATACGCAGTATTTT.

In this sample, this clone turned up a few times. The rearrangement links TRBV30 to TRBJ2-7, with unresolved D. The CDR3 extends over 14 amino acids. Between the trimmed V and J ends, which lost 1 base and 0 bases, there was a span of 10 bases. Germline lookup yields CDR1 GTSNPN and CDR2 SVGIG (reference sequence). CDR3 nucleotides: TGTGCCTGGAGTGGACACCCCAGCTCCTACGAGCAGTACTTC. It translates to CAWSGHPSSYEQYF.

This clone was seen more than once but under ten times. The chain joins TRBV11-2 to TRBJ1-5; the D gene is possibly TRBD1 (5 bases). CDR1 and CDR2 (germline): SGHAT, FQNNGV. CDR3 size: 13 residues. V lost 5 bases and J lost 4, with 9 bases in between. CDR3 DNA: TGTGCCAGCAGCCAGGACATGAATCAGCCCCAGCATTTT. Protein product: CASSQDMNQPQHF. Together with reference TRBV11-2 and TRBJ1-5, the CDR3 gives the full variable domain: EAGVAQSPRYKIIEKRQSVAFWCNPISGHATLYWYQQILGQGPKLLIQFQNNGVVDDSQLPKDRFSAERLKGVDSTLKIQPAKLEDSAVYLCASSQDMNQPQHFGDGTRLSIL.

V and J are TRBV7-9 and TRBJ2-3; 8 bases line up with TRBD2. CDR1 is SEHNR and CDR2 is FQNEAQ in the germline V gene (reference sequence). The CDR3 has 15 amino acids. Germline trimming cut 4 bases from V and 4 bases from J; bases unmatched to any gene: 7. Here the CDR3 reads CASSSGGAGADTQYF. CDR3 DNA sequence: TGTGCCAGCAGCTCCGGGGGGGCTGGGGCAGATACGCAGTATTTT. The variable domain in full, with the rest retrieved from reference TRBV7-9 and TRBJ2-3, is DTGVSQNPRHKITKRGQNVTFRCDPISEHNRLYWYRQTLGQGPEFLTYFQNEAQLEKSRLLSDRFSAERPKGSFSTLEIQRTEQGDSAMYLCASSSGGAGADTQYFGPGTRLTVL.

The chain couples TRBV2 to TRBJ2-1; D gene ambiguous. This CDR3 has 11 amino acids. V was shortened by 5 bases and J by 7 bases, with 6 bases between the two germline ends. Germline loops: CDR1 SNHLY, CDR2 FYNNEI. The CDR3: CASSYTNEQFF. In DNA, the CDR3 is TGTGCCAGCAGTTACACGAATGAGCAGTTCTTC.

A few counts support this clone. The V and J genes are TRBV29-1 and TRBJ2-1; D is perhaps TRBD1 (5 bases). The CDR3 is made up of 15 amino acids. Trimming left V 2 bases short and J 6 bases short, with 17 bases between. Germline V CDR1 and CDR2: SQVTM, ANQGSEA. The CDR3 here is CSVEFISGQINEQFF. The CDR3 coding sequence is TGCAGCGTTGAATTTATATCAGGGCAGATCAATGAGCAGTTCTTC.